One and the same sample provided the 20 T cell receptor beta chains below, sequenced in a study of blood T cell repertoires in COVID-19. Assay: immunoSEQ multiplex PCR; the TCRdb copy retains only in-frame clones and omits some. The sample holds about 490,000 clones; 70% to 90% are singletons and the top ten take 3% to 4%. Sequencing used peripheral blood. These receptors came from a human donor in a cohort sampled during active COVID-19.

This rearrangement joins TRBV24-1 to TRBJ2-1; 12 bases are shared with TRBD2. Per germline, CDR1 KGHDR and CDR2 SFDVKD. The CDR3 spans 17 residues. Germline trimming cut 1 base from V and 5 bases from J; bases unmatched to any gene: 5. This chain's CDR3 is CATSDLSTSGRNNEQFF. DNA of the CDR3: TGTGCCACCAGTGATTTAAGTACTAGCGGGAGGAACAATGAGCAGTTCTTC.

The V gene is TRBV14, the J gene TRBJ1-3, with D unresolved. CDR1 and CDR2 (germline): SGHDN, FVKESK. The CDR3 loop spans 14 amino acids. V lost 5 bases and J lost 1, with 9 bases in between. The CDR3 DNA reads as TGTGCCAGCAGCGCATCGGGATCTGGAAACACCATATATTTT. This codes for CASSASGSGNTIYF.

The chain has TRBV15 and TRBJ1-2, with 7 bases matching TRBD1. The CDR3 is 14 residues long. Per the germline V gene, CDR1 is LNHNV and CDR2 is YYDKDF (reference sequence). The V segment lost 0 bases and the J segment 7 bases; nucleotides outside the gene matches: 5. The CDR3 bases are TGTGCCACCAGCAGAGATCCTTGGGACAGTGGCTACACCTTC. Translated, it gives CATSRDPWDSGYTF.

The rearrangement links TRBV30 to TRBJ1-2; 7 nucleotides align to TRBD1. In germline, CDR1 is GTSNPN, CDR2 SVGIG (reference sequence). V trimming: 0 bases; J trimming: 4 bases; junction bases outside the gene matches: 2. This CDR3 region has 13 residues. The CDR3 loop reads CAWSVQGFYGYTF. DNA for the CDR3: TGTGCCTGGAGTGTACAGGGGTTCTATGGCTACACCTTC.

The V gene is TRBV4-1, the J gene TRBJ2-1, with 9 nucleotides matching TRBD2. J gave up 0 bases and V 5 bases, and 2 bases lay outside the gene matches. CDR1 MGHRA and CDR2 YSYEKL come from the germline V gene. CDR3 size: 15 residues. DNA of the CDR3: TGCGCCAGCAGCTATAGCGGGAGCTCCTACAATGAGCAGTTCTTC. Translation gives CASSYSGSSYNEQFF.

This clone was recorded once. The chain is built from TRBV6-2 or TRBV6-3 and TRBJ2-5; a possible D gene is TRBD2 (6 bases). Trimming left V 2 bases short and J 1 base short, with 8 bases between. The CDR3 runs 14 residues. Looked up from germline, CDR1 is MNHEY and CDR2 is SVGEGT. Here the CDR3 DNA reads TGTGCCAGCAGTTACGGGGAGGTCCAAGAGACCCAGTACTTC. Its translation: CASSYGEVQETQYF.

The chain uses TRBV11-2 and TRBJ2-7, with 7 bases matching TRBD1. Germline-derived CDR1 and CDR2 are SGHAT and FQNNGV. V shed 3 bases, J shed 7 bases, and the junction held 3 bases outside the gene matches. The CDR3 sequence is 12 residues long. CDR3 residues: CASSFTGDEQYF. For the CDR3, the DNA is TGTGCCAGCAGCTTTACAGGGGATGAGCAGTACTTC.

This clone has just a few counts. This chain joins TRBV20-1 and TRBJ2-2, with D tentatively TRBD2 (5 bases). Germline CDR1 and CDR2: DFQATT and SNEGSKA (reference sequence). Trimming stripped 3 bases from V and 4 bases from J, with 12 bases between. This CDR3 contains 14 residues. CDR3 bases: TGCAGTGCTAGTCGGGGTAGCAGCACCGGGGAGCTGTTTTTT. Protein sequence: CSASRGSSTGELFF.

This chain joins TRBV19 and TRBJ2-1, with D possibly TRBD2 on 5 matching bases. This CDR3 region has 12 residues. From germline, CDR1 is LNHDA and CDR2 SQIVND (reference sequence). Trimming removed 2 bases at V and 11 bases at J, with 10 bases between. CDR3 in amino acids: CASSIRGSKQFF. CDR3 in DNA: TGTGCCAGTAGTATACGAGGGTCCAAGCAGTTCTTC. The full variable domain, rest sourced from reference TRBV19 and TRBJ2-1, is DGGITQSPKYLFRKEGQNVTLSCEQNLNHDAMYWYRQDPGQGLRLIYYSQIVNDFQKGDIAEGYSVSREKKESFPLTVTSAQKNPTAFYLCASSIRGSKQFFGPGTRLTVL.

The chain joins TRBV6-6 to TRBJ1-1, with D maybe TRBD1 (5 bases). The length of the CDR3 is 13 residues. Germline CDR1 is MNHNY and CDR2 is SVGAGI (reference sequence). V was shortened by 6 bases and J by 1 base, with 9 bases between the two germline ends. CDR3 DNA: TGTGCCAGCAGCAGCGGGGGGAACACTGAAGCTTTCTTT. It specifies CASSSGGNTEAFF.

This CDR3 is CASTRSGGGVNEQYF. The CDR3, as DNA: TGTGCCAGCACCCGATCGGGGGGAGGGGTAAACGAGCAGTACTTC. The V call is TRBV2, the J call TRBJ2-7, with 7 bases aligning to TRBD2. Trimming removed 7 bases from V and 5 bases from J; junction bases left unmatched: 14. The length of the CDR3 is 15 residues. Germline values: CDR1 SNHLY, CDR2 FYNNEI. Based on the CDR3 plus reference TRBV2 and TRBJ2-7, the full variable domain is EPEVTQTPSHQVTQMGQEVILRCVPISNHLYFYWYRQILGQKVEFLVSFYNNEISEKSEIFDDQFSVERPDGSNFTLKIRSTKLEDSAMYFCASTRSGGGVNEQYFGPGTRLTVT.

This chain links TRBV27 with TRBJ1-2; 9 nucleotides line up with TRBD1. Trimming cost V 3 bases and J 8 bases; bases outside gene matches: 7. Germline V gene lookup returns CDR1 MNHEY and CDR2 SMNVEV (reference sequence). The CDR3 loop spans 14 amino acids. The CDR3 DNA follows: TGTGCCAGCAGTTTCCGGGACAGGGTGTACGGCTACACCTTC. It is translated as CASSFRDRVYGYTF.

V is TRBV5-1 and J is TRBJ2-5; TRBD2 might be the D (7 bases). Germline assignment: CDR1 SGHRS and CDR2 YFSETQ. The CDR3 loop spans 14 amino acids. V shed 3 bases and J shed 2 bases, with 11 bases lying between them. DNA of the CDR3: TGCGCCAGCAGCTGGGCGGGGGCACAAGAGACCCAGTACTTC. The encoded protein is CASSWAGAQETQYF.

This chain connects TRBV7-9 to TRBJ2-7; D perhaps matches TRBD2 (7 bases). The CDR3 runs to 18 residues. In germline, CDR1 is SEHNR, CDR2 FQNEAQ (reference sequence). Trimming took 2 bases from V and 2 from J, leaving 22 bases between them. CDR3 sequence (DNA): TGTGCCAGCAGCTTATCTTTCTCTTGGGGGGGCCTGGCCTACGAGCAGTACTTC. Residues: CASSLSFSWGGLAYEQYF.

The chain is built from TRBV7-8 and TRBJ2-1, with 7 bases identical to TRBD1. This CDR3 has 14 amino acids. V shed 4 bases, J shed 6 bases, and the junction held 6 bases outside the gene matches. CDR1 is SGHVS and CDR2 is FQNEAQ in the germline V gene. The CDR3 reads CASSSGQVSNEQFF. CDR3 DNA: TGTGCCAGCAGCTCAGGACAGGTGAGCAATGAGCAGTTCTTC.

This chain uses TRBV5-1 with TRBJ1-5; perhaps TRBD1 as D (6 bases). The CDR3 runs to 17 residues. Germline CDR1 reads SGHRS; CDR2 reads YFSETQ. Trimming left V 4 bases short and J 0 bases short, with 17 bases between. CDR3 bases: TGCGCCAGCAGCGCAGGGGACGGCGACCATAGCAATCAGCCCCAGCATTTT. Its protein is CASSAGDGDHSNQPQHF.

This rearrangement joins TRBV12-3 or TRBV12-4 to TRBJ1-5; D is perhaps TRBD1 (5 bases). Trimming removed 6 bases from V and 2 bases from J, with 8 bases in between. The CDR3 length is 13 residues. This CDR3 is CASRGGGNQPQHF. The CDR3 DNA reads as TGTGCCAGCAGAGGAGGGGGCAATCAGCCCCAGCATTTT.

This chain uses TRBV28 with TRBJ2-5; 8 nucleotides line up with TRBD1. The V gene end was trimmed by 4 bases and the J gene end by 5 bases; junction bases not matched to a gene: 6. Germline V CDR1 and CDR2: MDHEN, SYDVKM. This CDR3 has 14 amino acids. CDR3 coding DNA: TGTGCCAGCAGTTCCCCAGGGGGCGCGGAGACCCAGTACTTC. This codes for CASSSPGGAETQYF.

As concerns this clone: Compared with germline, one end of the junction differs, possibly owing to a read error. J is TRBJ2-1 and V is TRBV30; D perhaps matches TRBD2 (6 bases). CDR1 GTSNPN and CDR2 SVGIG come from the germline V gene (reference sequence). The CDR3 loop spans 13 amino acids. CDR3 residues: CAWSEGGESSELF. DNA for the CDR3: TGTGCCTGGAGTGAAGGCGGGGAGTCCTCGGAGCTCTTC.

The chain carries TRBV3-1 (or the pseudogene TRBV3-2) and TRBJ1-1, with 8 positions matching TRBD1. This CDR3 comprises 14 residues. The trim removed 4 bases at V and 3 bases at J, leaving 4 bases unmatched. From germline, CDR1 is LGHDT and CDR2 YNNKEL (reference sequence). CDR3 in DNA: TGTGCCAGCAGCCTACTACAGGGGGACACTGAAGCTTTCTTT. It encodes CASSLLQGDTEAFF.